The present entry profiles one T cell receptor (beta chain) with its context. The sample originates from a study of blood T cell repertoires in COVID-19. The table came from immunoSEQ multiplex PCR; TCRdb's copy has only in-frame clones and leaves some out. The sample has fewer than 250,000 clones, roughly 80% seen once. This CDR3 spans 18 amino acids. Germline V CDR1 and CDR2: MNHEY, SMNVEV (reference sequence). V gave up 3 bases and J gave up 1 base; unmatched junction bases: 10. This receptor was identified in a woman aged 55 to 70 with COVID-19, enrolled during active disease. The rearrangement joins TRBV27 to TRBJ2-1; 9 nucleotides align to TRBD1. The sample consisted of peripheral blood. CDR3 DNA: TGTGCCAGCAGTTTCAGGGGACAGGGAGTGGGGTCCTACAATGAGCAGTTCTTC. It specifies CASSFRGQGVGSYNEQFF.